This passage covers 20 T cell receptor beta chains from one sample sequenced in a study of CD8+ T cells in alopecia areata. Following RNA extraction, reverse transcription yielded cDNA that acted as the sequencing template. Libraries were prepared by immunoSEQ multiplex PCR; TCRdb keeps only in-frame clonotypes and omits some of them. The top ten hold approximately 24% of the sample, which has under 70,000 clones, around 96% seen once. The sample in question was CD8+ T cells sorted from blood, obtained at week 0. Source of these receptors: a human donor with alopecia areata.

The chain uses TRBV7-2 and TRBJ2-7, with TRBD1 matching 7 bases. Unmatched junction bases numbered 1, after V lost 1 base and J lost 1 base. The CDR3 is 14 amino acids. The germline CDR1 and CDR2 sequences are SGHTA and FQGNSA. CDR3: CASSLGDSSYEQYF. In DNA, the CDR3 is TGTGCCAGCAGCTTAGGGGACAGTTCCTACGAGCAGTACTTC.

The chain joins TRBV4-1 to TRBJ2-7; D is uncertain. The CDR3 runs to 13 residues. V was cut by 0 bases and J by 3 bases, with 6 bases left in between. Looked up from germline, CDR1 is MGHRA and CDR2 is YSYEKL. This CDR3 reads CASSQDKYYEQYF. In DNA, the CDR3 is TGCGCCAGCAGCCAAGACAAGTACTACGAGCAGTACTTC.

The rearrangement uses TRBV27 and TRBJ2-5, with 9 bases matching TRBD1. The CDR3 sequence is 15 residues long. CDR1 is MNHEY and CDR2 is SMNVEV in the germline V gene (reference sequence). V trimming: 1 base; J trimming: 1 base; junction bases outside the gene matches: 1. This CDR3 is CASSLWGQGQETQYF. The CDR3 coding sequence is TGTGCCAGCAGTTTATGGGGACAGGGCCAAGAGACCCAGTACTTC.

This sequence joins TRBV27 and TRBJ2-1, with D possibly TRBD1 on 6 matching bases. CDR3 length: 13 amino acids. The V end lost 5 bases, the J end lost 13 bases, and 18 bases lay between the germline ends. Germline assignment: CDR1 MNHEY and CDR2 SMNVEV (reference sequence). CDR3 region: CASSLSDRVGQFF. Written as DNA, the CDR3 is TGTGCCAGCAGTCTGTCGGACAGAGTCGGACAGTTCTTC.

CDR3 bases: TGCAGCGTTGCCAGGGACGGAAACATTCAGTACTTC. It translates to CSVARDGNIQYF. The chain links TRBV29-1 to TRBJ2-4, with D possibly being TRBD1 or TRBD2 (5 bases each). The CDR3 covers 12 residues. With 4 bases removed from V and 6 bases from J, the gap between germline ends came to 10 bases. Germline loops: CDR1 SQVTM, CDR2 ANQGSEA.

The chain recombines TRBV4-2 with TRBJ2-1; the match to TRBD2 covers 8 bases. There are 15 residues in the CDR3. J was trimmed by 7 bases and V by 5 bases; bases with no gene match: 10. Germline CDR1 reads LGHNA; CDR2 reads YNFKEQ. The CDR3 region has the DNA TGTGCCAGCAGCACTCGGGGGGGCCAACGGAATGAGCAGTTCTTC. Translation: CASSTRGGQRNEQFF.

The chain recombines TRBV7-6 with TRBJ2-1; the D gene is possibly TRBD1 (6 bases). The V end was cut by 1 base, the J end by 6 bases, with 10 bases between. Germline lookup yields CDR1 SGHVS and CDR2 FNYEAQ. This CDR3 has 14 amino acids. CDR3 in amino acids: CASSLVTGSNEQFF. For the CDR3, the DNA is TGTGCCAGCAGCTTAGTCACAGGGAGCAATGAGCAGTTCTTC.

The V call is TRBV6-5, the J call TRBJ2-2; TRBD1 might be the D (6 bases). Trimming pared 2 bases from V and 0 bases from J, leaving 10 bases between. Germline V gene data show CDR1 as MNHEY and CDR2 as SVGAGI. There are 16 residues in the CDR3. This CDR3 is CASSYGQYANTGELFF. DNA for the CDR3: TGTGCCAGCAGTTACGGACAGTATGCGAACACCGGGGAGCTGTTTTTT.

This rearrangement joins TRBV4-1 to TRBJ1-2; D might be TRBD1 (6 bases). This CDR3 is 13 amino acids long. Per germline, CDR1 MGHRA and CDR2 YSYEKL. V was cut by 7 bases and J by 6 bases, with 15 bases left in between. CDR3 sequence (DNA): TGCGCCAGCACTGGGCGGGGGGCAGATGGCTACACCTTC. Translated: CASTGRGADGYTF.

This chain connects TRBV19 to TRBJ2-1, with TRBD2 matching 14 bases. This CDR3 has 16 residues. After removal of 5 bases from V and 7 bases from J, the junction contained 7 bases not matched to a gene. Germline V gene sequence: CDR1 LNHDA, CDR2 SQIVND (reference sequence). Written as DNA, the CDR3 is TGTGCCAGTAGTTCGACTAGCGGGGGGGCCATTAATGAGCAGTTCTTC. It is translated as CASSSTSGGAINEQFF.

The chain recombines TRBV5-1 with TRBJ1-2; D perhaps matches TRBD1 (5 bases). Germline V gene lookup returns CDR1 SGHRS and CDR2 YFSETQ. The V and J ends lost 4 bases and 1 base respectively, with 14 bases between them. This CDR3 has 15 residues. The CDR3: CASSPAGDRNYGYTF. CDR3 nucleotide sequence: TGCGCCAGCAGCCCGGCGGGGGACCGTAACTATGGCTACACCTTC. The full variable domain, in which reference TRBV5-1 and TRBJ1-2 provide the parts outside the CDR3, is KAGVTQTPRYLIKTRGQQVTLSCSPISGHRSVSWYQQTPGQGLQFLFEYFSETQRNKGNFPGRFSGRQFSNSRSEMNVSTLELGDSALYLCASSPAGDRNYGYTFGSGTRLTVV.

The CDR3 coding sequence is TGTGCCAGCAGCTCACTTCGGGGCGCTACAAATGAAGCTTTCTTT. Protein product: CASSSLRGATNEAFF. V usage is TRBV11-3 and J usage is TRBJ1-1, with D possibly TRBD1 on 5 matching bases. Germline V gene data show CDR1 as SGHNT and CDR2 as YENEEA. The CDR3 extends over 15 amino acids. Deletions cut 4 bases from V and 7 bases from J, with 19 bases between.

The rearrangement uses TRBV7-2 and TRBJ1-6; possibly TRBD1 for D (6 bases). Trimming shortened V by 4 bases and J by 11 bases, and 15 bases separated the two germline ends. The CDR3 is 14 amino acids. CDR1 SGHTA and CDR2 FQGNSA come from the germline V gene. CDR3 loop: CASSSNLGGPPLHF. DNA for the CDR3: TGTGCCAGCAGCTCTAACCTAGGGGGTCCACCCCTCCACTTT. Looking up the rest from reference TRBV7-2 and TRBJ1-6 gives the full variable domain: GAGVSQSPSNKVTEKGKDVELRCDPISGHTALYWYRQSLGQGLEFLIYFQGNSAPDKSGLPSDRFSAERTGGSVSTLTIQRTQQEDSAVYLCASSSNLGGPPLHFGNGTRLTVT.

The chain has TRBV29-1 and TRBJ2-5; no definite D call. Germline CDR1 SQVTM, CDR2 ANQGSEA. This CDR3 has 12 amino acids. V dropped 0 bases and J dropped 5 bases, with 7 bases sitting between them. The CDR3 region is CSVEEWRETQYF. CDR3 coding DNA: TGCAGCGTTGAAGAGTGGCGCGAGACCCAGTACTTC.

The rearrangement joins TRBV7-9 to TRBJ1-2; 7 bases are a match to TRBD1. Germline V gene data show CDR1 as SEHNR and CDR2 as FQNEAQ (reference sequence). The CDR3 has 15 amino acids. J was trimmed by 4 bases and V by 3 bases; bases with no gene match: 8. CDR3 in amino acids: CASSFRTGSTYGYTF. Written as DNA, the CDR3 is TGTGCCAGCAGCTTCAGGACAGGATCCACCTATGGCTACACCTTC.

The chain recombines TRBV9 with TRBJ2-3, with 8 nucleotides matching TRBD2. V lost 2 bases, J lost 4 bases, and 12 bases stayed unmatched. Germline CDR1 is SGDLS and CDR2 is YYNGEE. This CDR3 has 17 residues. CDR3 protein: CASSVSNGGAGADTQYF. CDR3 DNA sequence: TGTGCCAGCAGCGTTTCGAACGGGGGGGCCGGGGCAGATACGCAGTATTTT.

V usage is TRBV4-1 and J usage is TRBJ1-2; D unclear. Between the trimmed V and J ends, which lost 5 bases and 2 bases, there was a span of 15 bases. CDR3 size: 15 residues. CDR1 MGHRA and CDR2 YSYEKL come from the germline V gene. CDR3 protein: CASSETGILNYGYTF. The CDR3 DNA follows: TGCGCCAGCAGCGAGACCGGGATACTCAACTATGGCTACACCTTC.

The rearrangement uses TRBV7-8 and TRBJ2-5; D might be TRBD2 (7 bases). Germline-derived CDR1 and CDR2 are SGHVS and FQNEAQ. The CDR3 loop spans 15 amino acids. The CDR3: CATKTGTGGWETQYF. Written as DNA, the CDR3 is TGTGCTACAAAGACAGGAACGGGGGGATGGGAGACCCAGTACTTC.

V usage is TRBV6-4 and J usage is TRBJ2-3, with D maybe TRBD2 (6 bases). The CDR3 has 14 residues. Trimming cost V 6 bases and J 6 bases, with 16 bases left between them. Germline V gene sequence: CDR1 MRHNA, CDR2 SNTAGT. CDR3 in DNA: TGTGCCAGCAGCGAGGGACTTGGAGGCGATACGCAGTATTTT. This codes for CASSEGLGGDTQYF.

The gene calls are TRBV4-1 and TRBJ2-7; TRBD1 matches at 8 bases. From germline, CDR1 is MGHRA and CDR2 YSYEKL. This CDR3 is built from 16 residues. V shed 4 bases, J shed 1 base, and the junction held 9 bases outside the gene matches. The DNA of the CDR3 is TGCGCCAGCAGCCCGTTTACAGGGGGGACGTCCTACGAGCAGTACTTC. Protein product: CASSPFTGGTSYEQYF.